The source of this TCR beta chain is a study of cytomegalovirus exposure and HLA in healthy donors. The CDR3 totals 15 residues. CDR1 is LNHDA, CDR2 SQIVND, per germline (reference sequence). Trimming cost V 7 bases and J 6 bases; bases outside gene matches: 12. PCR primers comprised 60 Vbeta and 13 Jbeta primers. The data were produced by immunoSEQ multiplex PCR, yet TCRdb's version contains in-frame clones alone and is incomplete. The sample carries around 150,000 clones, 79% recorded once. The gene calls are TRBV19 and TRBJ1-2, with TRBD1 matching 9 bases. Sequencing was carried out using PBMCs. The sequence derives from a male donor in good health and CMV-seronegative. Here the CDR3 DNA reads TGTGCCAGTATCGATTTAGAGGGGACAGGGAATGGCTACACCTTC. It translates to CASIDLEGTGNGYTF.